This record covers a single T cell receptor beta chain. Sequencing used immunoSEQ multiplex PCR; TCRdb keeps in-frame clones, though not all of them. Here the sample spans about 88,000 clones, about 90% being singletons. These data originate in a study of blood T cell repertoires in COVID-19. This CDR3 region has 15 residues. The germline CDR1 and CDR2 sequences are GTSNPN and SVGIG (reference sequence). V gave up 0 bases and J gave up 10 bases; unmatched junction bases: 5. The V call is TRBV30, the J call TRBJ1-6; 11 positions agree with TRBD1. This sequence was found in a man aged 18 to 30 with COVID-19, enrolled during active disease. The sample taken for sequencing was peripheral blood. The CDR3 sequence is CAWSVRDRGRSPLHF. CDR3 bases: TGTGCCTGGAGTGTGCGGGACAGGGGGAGGTCACCCCTCCACTTT.